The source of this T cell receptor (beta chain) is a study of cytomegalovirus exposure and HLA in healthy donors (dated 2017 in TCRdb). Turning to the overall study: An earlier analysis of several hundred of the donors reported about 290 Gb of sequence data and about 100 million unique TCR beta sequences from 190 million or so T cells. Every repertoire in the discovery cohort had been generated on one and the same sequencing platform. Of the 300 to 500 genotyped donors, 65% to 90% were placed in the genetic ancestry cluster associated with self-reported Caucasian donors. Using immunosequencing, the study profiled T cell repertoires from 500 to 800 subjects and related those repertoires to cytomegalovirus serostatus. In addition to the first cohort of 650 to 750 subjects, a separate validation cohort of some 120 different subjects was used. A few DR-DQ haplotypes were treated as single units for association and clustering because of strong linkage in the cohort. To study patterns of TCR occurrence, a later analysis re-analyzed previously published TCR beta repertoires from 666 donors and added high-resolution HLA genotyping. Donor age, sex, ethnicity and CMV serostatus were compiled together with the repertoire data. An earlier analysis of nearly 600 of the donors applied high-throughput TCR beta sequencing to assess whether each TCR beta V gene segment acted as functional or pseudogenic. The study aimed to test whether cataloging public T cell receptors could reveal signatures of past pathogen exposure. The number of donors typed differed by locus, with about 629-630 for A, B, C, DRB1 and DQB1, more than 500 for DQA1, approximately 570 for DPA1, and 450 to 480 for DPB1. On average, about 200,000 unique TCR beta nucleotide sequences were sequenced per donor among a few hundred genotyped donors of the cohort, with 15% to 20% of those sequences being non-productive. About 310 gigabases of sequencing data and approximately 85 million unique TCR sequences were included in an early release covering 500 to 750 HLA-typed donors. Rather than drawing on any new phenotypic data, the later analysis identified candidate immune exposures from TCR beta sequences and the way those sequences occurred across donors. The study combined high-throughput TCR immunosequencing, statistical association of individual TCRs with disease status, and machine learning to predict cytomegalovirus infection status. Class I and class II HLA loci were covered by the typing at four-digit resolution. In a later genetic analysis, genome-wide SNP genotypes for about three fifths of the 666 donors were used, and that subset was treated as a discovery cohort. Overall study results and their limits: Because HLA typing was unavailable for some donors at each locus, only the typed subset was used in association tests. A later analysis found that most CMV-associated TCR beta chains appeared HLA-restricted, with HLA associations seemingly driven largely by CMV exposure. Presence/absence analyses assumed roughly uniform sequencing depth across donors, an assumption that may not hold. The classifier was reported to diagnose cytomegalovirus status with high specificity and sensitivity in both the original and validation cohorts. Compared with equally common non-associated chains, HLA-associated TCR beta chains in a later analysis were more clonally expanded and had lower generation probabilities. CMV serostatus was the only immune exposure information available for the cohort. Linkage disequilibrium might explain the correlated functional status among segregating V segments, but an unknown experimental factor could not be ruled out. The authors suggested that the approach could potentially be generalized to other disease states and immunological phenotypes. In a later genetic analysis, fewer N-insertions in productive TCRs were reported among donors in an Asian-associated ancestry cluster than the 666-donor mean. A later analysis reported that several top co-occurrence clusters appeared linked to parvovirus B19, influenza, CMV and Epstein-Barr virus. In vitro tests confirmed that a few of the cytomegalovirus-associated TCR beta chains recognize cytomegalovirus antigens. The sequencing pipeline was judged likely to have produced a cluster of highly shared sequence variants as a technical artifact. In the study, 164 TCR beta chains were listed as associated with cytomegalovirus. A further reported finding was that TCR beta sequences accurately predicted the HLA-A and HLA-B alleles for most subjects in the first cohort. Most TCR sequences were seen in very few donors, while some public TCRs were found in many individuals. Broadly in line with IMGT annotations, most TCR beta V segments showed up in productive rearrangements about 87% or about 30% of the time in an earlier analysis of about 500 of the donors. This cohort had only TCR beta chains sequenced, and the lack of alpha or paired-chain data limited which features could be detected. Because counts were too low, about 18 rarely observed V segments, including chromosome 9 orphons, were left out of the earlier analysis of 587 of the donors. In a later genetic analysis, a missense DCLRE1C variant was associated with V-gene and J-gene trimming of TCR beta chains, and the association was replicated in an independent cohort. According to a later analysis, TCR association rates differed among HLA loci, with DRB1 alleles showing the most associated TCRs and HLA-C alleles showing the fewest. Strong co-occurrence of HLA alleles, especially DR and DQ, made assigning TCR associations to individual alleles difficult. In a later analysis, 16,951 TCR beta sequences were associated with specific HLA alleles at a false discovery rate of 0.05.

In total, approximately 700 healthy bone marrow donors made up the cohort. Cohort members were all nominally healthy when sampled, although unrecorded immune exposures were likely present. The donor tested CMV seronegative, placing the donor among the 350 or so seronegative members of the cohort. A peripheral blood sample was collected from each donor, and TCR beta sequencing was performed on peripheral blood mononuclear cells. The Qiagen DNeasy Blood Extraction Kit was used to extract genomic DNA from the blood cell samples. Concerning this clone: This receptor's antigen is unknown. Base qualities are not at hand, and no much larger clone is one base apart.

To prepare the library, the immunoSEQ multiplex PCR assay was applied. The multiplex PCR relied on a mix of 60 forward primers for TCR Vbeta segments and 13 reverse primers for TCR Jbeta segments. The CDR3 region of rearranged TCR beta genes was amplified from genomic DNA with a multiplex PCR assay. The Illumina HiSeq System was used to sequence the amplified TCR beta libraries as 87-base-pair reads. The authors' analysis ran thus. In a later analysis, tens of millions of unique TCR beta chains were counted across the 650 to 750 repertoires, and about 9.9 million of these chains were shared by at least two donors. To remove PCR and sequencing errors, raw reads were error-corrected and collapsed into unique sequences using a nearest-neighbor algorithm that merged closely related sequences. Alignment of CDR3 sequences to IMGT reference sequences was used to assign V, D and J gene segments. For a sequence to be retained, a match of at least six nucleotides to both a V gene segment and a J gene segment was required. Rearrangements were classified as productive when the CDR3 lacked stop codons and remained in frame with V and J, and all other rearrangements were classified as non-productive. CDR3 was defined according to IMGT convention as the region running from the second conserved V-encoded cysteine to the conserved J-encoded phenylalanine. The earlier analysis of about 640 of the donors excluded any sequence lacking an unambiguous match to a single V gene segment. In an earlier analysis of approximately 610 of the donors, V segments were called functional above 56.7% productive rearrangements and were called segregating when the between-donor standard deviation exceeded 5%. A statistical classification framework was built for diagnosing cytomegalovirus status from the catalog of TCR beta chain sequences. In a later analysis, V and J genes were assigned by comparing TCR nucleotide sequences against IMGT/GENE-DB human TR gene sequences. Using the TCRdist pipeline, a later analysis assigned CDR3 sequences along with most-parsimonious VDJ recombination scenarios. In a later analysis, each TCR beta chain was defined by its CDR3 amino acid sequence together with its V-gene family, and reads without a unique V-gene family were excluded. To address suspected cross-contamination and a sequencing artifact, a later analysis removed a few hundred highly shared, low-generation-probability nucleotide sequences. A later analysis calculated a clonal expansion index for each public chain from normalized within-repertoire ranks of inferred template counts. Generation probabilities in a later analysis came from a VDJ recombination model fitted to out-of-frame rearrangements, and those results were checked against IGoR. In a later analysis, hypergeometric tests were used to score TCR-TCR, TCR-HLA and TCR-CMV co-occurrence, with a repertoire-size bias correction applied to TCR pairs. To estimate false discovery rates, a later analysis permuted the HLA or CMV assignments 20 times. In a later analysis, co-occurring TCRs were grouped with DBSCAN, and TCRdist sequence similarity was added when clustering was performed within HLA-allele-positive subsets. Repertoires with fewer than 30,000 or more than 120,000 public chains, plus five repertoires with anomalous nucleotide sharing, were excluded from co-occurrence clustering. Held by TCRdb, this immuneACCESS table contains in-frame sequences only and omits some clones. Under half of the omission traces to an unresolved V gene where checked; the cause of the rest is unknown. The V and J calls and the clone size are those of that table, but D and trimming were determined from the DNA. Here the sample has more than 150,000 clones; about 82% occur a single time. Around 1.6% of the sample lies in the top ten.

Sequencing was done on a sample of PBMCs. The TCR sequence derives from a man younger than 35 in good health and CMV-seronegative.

CDR3 reads: CSVEFGGTDTQYF. DNA sequence: TGCAGCGTTGAATTCGGGGGCACAGATACGCAGTATTTT. The chain couples TRBV29-1 to TRBJ2-3, with TRBD2 perhaps the D gene, on 5 matching bases. CDR1 and CDR2, looked up from the germline V gene, are SQVTM and ANQGSEA. The CDR3, cysteine through phenylalanine, is 13 amino acids long. Of the read, only the CDR3 DNA is kept; its 39 bases are in frame from base 1. Relative to germline, V is 2 bases shorter and J is 1 base shorter, with 7 bases between their ends.